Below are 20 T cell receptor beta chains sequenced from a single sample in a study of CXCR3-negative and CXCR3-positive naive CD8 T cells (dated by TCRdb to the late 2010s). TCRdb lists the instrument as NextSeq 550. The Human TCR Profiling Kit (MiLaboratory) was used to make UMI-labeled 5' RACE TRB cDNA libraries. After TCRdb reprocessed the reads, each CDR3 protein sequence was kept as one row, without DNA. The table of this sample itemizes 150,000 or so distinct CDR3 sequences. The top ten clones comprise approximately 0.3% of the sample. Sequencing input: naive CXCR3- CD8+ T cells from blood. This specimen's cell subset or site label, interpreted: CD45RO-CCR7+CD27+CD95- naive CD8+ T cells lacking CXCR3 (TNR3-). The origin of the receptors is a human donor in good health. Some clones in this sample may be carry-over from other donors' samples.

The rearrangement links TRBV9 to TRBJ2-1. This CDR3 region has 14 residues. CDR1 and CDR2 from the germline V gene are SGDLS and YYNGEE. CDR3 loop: CASSVAAVSNEQFF.

CDR3: CASSGGTGYEQYF. The rearrangement uses TRBV12-3 or TRBV12-4 and TRBJ2-7; absent DNA, TCRdb's TRBD1 call cannot be checked. The CDR3 loop spans 13 amino acids.

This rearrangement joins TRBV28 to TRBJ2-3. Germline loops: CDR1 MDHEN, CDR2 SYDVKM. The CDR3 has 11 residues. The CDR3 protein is CASSSPDTQYF.

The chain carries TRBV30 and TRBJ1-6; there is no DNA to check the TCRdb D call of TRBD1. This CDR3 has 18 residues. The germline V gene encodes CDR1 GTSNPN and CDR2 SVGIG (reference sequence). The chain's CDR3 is CAWSLGAKMSSYNSPLHF.

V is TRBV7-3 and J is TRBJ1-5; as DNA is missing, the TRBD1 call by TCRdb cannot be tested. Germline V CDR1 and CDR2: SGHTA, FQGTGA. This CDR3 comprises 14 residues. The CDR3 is CASSPPRMAQPQHF.

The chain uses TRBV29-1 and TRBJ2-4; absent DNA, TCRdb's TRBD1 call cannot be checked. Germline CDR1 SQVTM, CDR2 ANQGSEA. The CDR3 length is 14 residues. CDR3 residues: CSVSTGGRRDIQYF.

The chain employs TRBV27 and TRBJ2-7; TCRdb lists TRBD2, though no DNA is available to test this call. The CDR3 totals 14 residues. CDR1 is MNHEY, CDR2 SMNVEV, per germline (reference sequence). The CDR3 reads CASSLWRGAYEQYF.

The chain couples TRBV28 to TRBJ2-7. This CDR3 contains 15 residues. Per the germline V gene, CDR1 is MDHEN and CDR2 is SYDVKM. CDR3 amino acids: CASSLLRNPSYEQYF.

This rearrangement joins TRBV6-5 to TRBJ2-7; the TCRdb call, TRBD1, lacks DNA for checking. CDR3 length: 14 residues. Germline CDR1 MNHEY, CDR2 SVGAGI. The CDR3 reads CASSYSGSWEEQYF.

Here the CDR3 reads CASSSDRAITEAFF. V is TRBV5-4 and J is TRBJ1-1; with no DNA, the TCRdb D assignment of TRBD1 cannot be verified. The germline V gene encodes CDR1 SGHNT and CDR2 YYREEE (reference sequence). CDR3 length: 14 residues.

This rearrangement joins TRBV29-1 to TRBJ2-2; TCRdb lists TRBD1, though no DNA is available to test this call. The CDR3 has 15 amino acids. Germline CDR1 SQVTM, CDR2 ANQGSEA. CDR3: CSVTIWDTTTGELFF.

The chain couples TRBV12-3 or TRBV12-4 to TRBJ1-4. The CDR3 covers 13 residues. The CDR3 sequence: CASSARRAEKLFF.

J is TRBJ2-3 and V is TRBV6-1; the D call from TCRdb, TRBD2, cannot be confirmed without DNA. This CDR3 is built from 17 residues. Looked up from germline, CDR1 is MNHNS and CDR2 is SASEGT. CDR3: CASTPGLAGGSTDTQYF.

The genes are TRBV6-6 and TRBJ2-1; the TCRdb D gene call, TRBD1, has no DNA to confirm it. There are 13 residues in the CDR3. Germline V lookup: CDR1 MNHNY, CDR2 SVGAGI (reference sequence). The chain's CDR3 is CASRDSLYNEQFF.

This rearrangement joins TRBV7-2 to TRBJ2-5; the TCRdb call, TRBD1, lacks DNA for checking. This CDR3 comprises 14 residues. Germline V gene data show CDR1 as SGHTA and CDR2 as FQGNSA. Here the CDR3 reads CASSPSLFGETQYF.

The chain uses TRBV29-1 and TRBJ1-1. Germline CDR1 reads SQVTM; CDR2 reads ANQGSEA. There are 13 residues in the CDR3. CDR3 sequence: CSVEVVTWEGTFF.

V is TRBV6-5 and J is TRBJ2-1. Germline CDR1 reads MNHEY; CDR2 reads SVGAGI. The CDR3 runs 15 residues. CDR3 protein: CASSYGGSSYNEQFF.

CDR3 sequence: CASSLSWLAGSYEQYF. The chain links TRBV27 to TRBJ2-7; TCRdb outputs TRBD2, but without DNA this stays unchecked. This CDR3 has 16 residues. Germline V gives CDR1 MNHEY, CDR2 SMNVEV (reference sequence).

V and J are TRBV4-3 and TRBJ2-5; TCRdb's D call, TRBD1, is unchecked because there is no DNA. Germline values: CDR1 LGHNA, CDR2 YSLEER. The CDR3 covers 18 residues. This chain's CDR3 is CASSQDVGEDTPQETQYF.

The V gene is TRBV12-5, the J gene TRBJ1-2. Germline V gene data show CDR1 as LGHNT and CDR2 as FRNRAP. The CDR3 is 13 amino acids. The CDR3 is CASGLVRSYGYTF.